This T cell receptor beta chain was identified in a study of cytomegalovirus exposure and HLA in healthy donors. Study findings and constraints: A later analysis revealed that TCR association rates differed between HLA loci, peaking at DRB1 and bottoming out at HLA-C.

Both 60 Vbeta primers and 13 Jbeta primers went into the PCR. Profiled with immunoSEQ multiplex PCR; TCRdb holds only in-frame clones, not every one. This table holds 200,000 to 250,000 clones, more than 75% found once. V gave up 4 bases and J gave up 5 bases, with 18 bases separating them. The CDR3 has 16 residues. Germline values: CDR1 SNHLY, CDR2 FYNNEI. To note about this clone: Its specificity is not known.

Nobody recorded the CMV serostatus of this donor. The gene calls are TRBV2 and TRBJ2-1; D might be TRBD2 (6 bases). Sequences were obtained from PBMCs. The clonotype was recovered from a human donor in good health. The CDR3 reads CASSVGRELLHNEQFF. The CDR3 region has the DNA TGTGCCAGCAGTGTCGGTCGGGAGCTTCTTCACAATGAGCAGTTCTTC. Full variable domain (missing parts from reference TRBV2 and TRBJ2-1): EPEVTQTPSHQVTQMGQEVILRCVPISNHLYFYWYRQILGQKVEFLVSFYNNEISEKSEIFDDQFSVERPDGSNFTLKIRSTKLEDSAMYFCASSVGRELLHNEQFFGPGTRLTVL.